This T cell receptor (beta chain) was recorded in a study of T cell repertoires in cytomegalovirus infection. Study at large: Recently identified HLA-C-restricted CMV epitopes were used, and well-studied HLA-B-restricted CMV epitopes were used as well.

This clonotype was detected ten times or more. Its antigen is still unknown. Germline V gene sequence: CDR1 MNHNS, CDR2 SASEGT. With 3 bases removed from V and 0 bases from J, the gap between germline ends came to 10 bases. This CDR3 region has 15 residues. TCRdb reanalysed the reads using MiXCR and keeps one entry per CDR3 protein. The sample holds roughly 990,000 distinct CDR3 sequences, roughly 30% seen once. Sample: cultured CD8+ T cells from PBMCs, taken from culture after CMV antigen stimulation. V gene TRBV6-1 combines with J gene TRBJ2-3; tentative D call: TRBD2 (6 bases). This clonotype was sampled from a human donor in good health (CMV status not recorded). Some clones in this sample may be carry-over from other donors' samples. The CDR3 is CASSEWDFSTDTQYF. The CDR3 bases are TGTGCCAGCAGTGAGTGGGACTTTAGCACAGATACGCAGTATTTT.